Each of the 13 T cell receptor beta chains below was sequenced from the same sample in a study of T cell changes during pregnancy in multiple sclerosis. Assay: immunoSEQ multiplex PCR; the TCRdb copy retains only in-frame clones and omits some. Found here are about 70,000 clones, around 90% of them singletons; the top ten hold roughly 1.2%. The material was peripheral blood, obtained in the third trimester of pregnancy. The receptors come from a female donor with multiple sclerosis, enrolled in a pregnancy study.

The V and J genes are TRBV29-1 and TRBJ2-2, with 9 nucleotides matching TRBD2. This CDR3 has 14 amino acids. V trimming: 6 bases; J trimming: 4 bases; junction bases outside the gene matches: 6. Germline V lookup: CDR1 SQVTM, CDR2 ANQGSEA. CDR3 sequence (DNA): TGCAGCGTCGCGGCGGGAGGGAGCACCGGGGAGCTGTTTTTT. Translating gives CSVAAGGSTGELFF.

The genes are TRBV7-2 and TRBJ2-7; a possible D gene is TRBD1 (6 bases). Germline CDR1 reads SGHTA; CDR2 reads FQGNSA. The CDR3 is 13 amino acids. Trimming stripped 6 bases from V and 6 bases from J, with 15 bases between. CDR3 loop: CASRDPGALEQYF. CDR3 DNA sequence: TGTGCCAGCAGAGATCCAGGGGCCCTCGAGCAGTACTTC. Looking up the rest from reference TRBV7-2 and TRBJ2-7 gives the full variable domain: GAGVSQSPSNKVTEKGKDVELRCDPISGHTALYWYRQSLGQGLEFLIYFQGNSAPDKSGLPSDRFSAERTGGSVSTLTIQRTQQEDSAVYLCASRDPGALEQYFGPGTRLTVT.

This rearrangement joins TRBV7-2 to TRBJ1-2, with D possibly being TRBD1 (6 bases). Germline V lookup: CDR1 SGHTA, CDR2 FQGNSA. This CDR3 spans 15 amino acids. V dropped 3 bases and J dropped 0 bases, with 11 bases sitting between them. The CDR3 spells CASSFARTANYGYTF. DNA of the CDR3: TGTGCCAGCAGCTTCGCCCGGACAGCTAACTATGGCTACACCTTC.

The chain recombines TRBV6-1 with TRBJ2-5, with 8 bases identical to TRBD2. Germline trimming cut 8 bases from V and 5 bases from J; bases unmatched to any gene: 4. The CDR3 has 12 amino acids. The germline V gene has CDR1 MNHNS and CDR2 SASEGT. The CDR3 sequence: CASRLARETQYF. CDR3 DNA: TGTGCCAGCCGACTAGCGAGGGAGACCCAGTACTTC.

This clone was recorded once. This rearrangement joins TRBV5-4 to TRBJ2-3, with 14 bases aligning to TRBD2. The CDR3 has 16 amino acids. Germline V gene sequence: CDR1 SGHNT, CDR2 YYREEE (reference sequence). The J segment lost 4 bases and the V segment lost 3 bases, leaving 4 bases of the junction unmatched. CDR3 sequence: CASSSRLAGGPDTQYF. CDR3 nucleotides: TGTGCCAGCAGCTCCCGACTAGCGGGAGGGCCAGATACGCAGTATTTT.

The chain recombines TRBV7-8 with TRBJ2-3, with D perhaps matching TRBD2 (6 bases). CDR3 size: 14 residues. V shed 1 base and J shed 4 bases, with 9 bases lying between them. Looked up from germline, CDR1 is SGHVS and CDR2 is FQNEAQ. The CDR3 loop is CASSLGRGPDTQYF. CDR3 DNA sequence: TGTGCCAGCAGCTTAGGGAGGGGTCCAGATACGCAGTATTTT.

V and J are TRBV27 and TRBJ2-7, with 8 bases lining up with TRBD2. The CDR3 extends over 15 amino acids. Germline V gene lookup returns CDR1 MNHEY and CDR2 SMNVEV (reference sequence). V shed 0 bases and J 4 bases; nucleotides not matched to a gene: 5. The CDR3 is CASSLSTGGRYEQYF. Written as DNA, the CDR3 is TGTGCCAGCAGTTTATCGACGGGAGGGCGTTACGAGCAGTACTTC.

This chain joins TRBV18 and TRBJ2-1; TRBD2 matches 9 bases. The CDR3 length is 18 residues. V dropped 1 base and J dropped 4; count of bases not matched to a gene: 11. CDR1 KGHSH and CDR2 LQKENI come from the germline V gene. As DNA, the CDR3 is TGTGCCAGCTCACCACTTTTCGAGACTAGCGGAGCTTACAATGAGCAGTTCTTC. The encoded protein is CASSPLFETSGAYNEQFF.

V is TRBV9 and J is TRBJ2-1; TRBD2 matches at 8 bases. Germline CDR1 and CDR2: SGDLS and YYNGEE. V dropped 0 bases and J dropped 3; count of bases not matched to a gene: 5. The CDR3 is 16 amino acids. CDR3 residues: CASSVVRAGVYNEQFF. CDR3 coding DNA: TGTGCCAGCAGCGTAGTTCGAGCGGGAGTCTACAATGAGCAGTTCTTC.

The J gene is TRBJ2-3, the V gene TRBV27; 9 positions match TRBD2. The V gene end was trimmed by 6 bases and the J gene end by 1 base; junction bases not matched to a gene: 2. The V gene's germline CDR1 is MNHEY and CDR2 SMNVEV (reference sequence). The CDR3 has 14 amino acids. The CDR3 DNA sequence: TGTGCCAGCAGGTTAGCGGGGGGCACAGATACGCAGTATTTT. Protein: CASRLAGGTDTQYF.

The chain couples TRBV9 to TRBJ1-1; no reliable D call. CDR3 length: 13 amino acids. Germline CDR1 SGDLS, CDR2 YYNGEE. V was pared by 0 bases and J by 5 bases, with 8 bases between. CDR3 protein: CASSVVPRTEAFF. Here the CDR3 DNA reads TGTGCCAGCAGCGTAGTCCCCCGGACTGAAGCTTTCTTT.

The chain has TRBV28 and TRBJ1-1; possibly TRBD1 for D (5 bases). Per germline, CDR1 MDHEN and CDR2 SYDVKM. Trimming shortened V by 4 bases and J by 1 base, and 16 bases separated the two germline ends. The CDR3 runs to 16 residues. The CDR3 coding sequence is TGTGCCAGCAGTTCGGGACTCTCTAAAACGAACACTGAAGCTTTCTTT. Translation: CASSSGLSKTNTEAFF.

CDR3 sequence (DNA): TGTGCCAGCAACCTTGGGGGGGGGAGCAATCAGCCCCAGCATTTT. It yields the protein CASNLGGGSNQPQHF. V gene TRBV28 combines with J gene TRBJ1-5; a weak D match, TRBD1 (5 bases). The CDR3 runs 15 residues. Germline V gives CDR1 MDHEN, CDR2 SYDVKM. V was shortened by 7 bases and J by 1 base, with 14 bases between the two germline ends.